Each of the 26 T cell receptor beta chains below was sequenced from the same sample in a study of graft-versus-host responses after intestinal transplantation. These receptors are not linked to any known antigen. The method was immunoSEQ multiplex PCR; TCRdb's version includes in-frame clones alone and lacks a portion of them. The table includes approximately 75,000 clones, about 94% detected once. Sequenced here: unstimulated CD8+ T cells sorted from spleen or lymph node cells, sampled before intestinal transplant. The source is a human donor who received an intestinal transplant.

The chain combines TRBV7-9 with TRBJ1-1; tentatively, D is TRBD1 (5 bases). V lost 6 bases and J lost 4, with 15 bases in between. Per the germline V gene, CDR1 is SEHNR and CDR2 is FQNEAQ (reference sequence). The CDR3 is 14 residues long. The CDR3 spells CASSWDHAGTEAFF. The CDR3 nucleotides are TGTGCCAGCAGTTGGGACCATGCCGGCACTGAAGCTTTCTTT.

V is TRBV5-1 and J is TRBJ2-7; TRBD1 or TRBD2 may be the D gene (5 bases each). This CDR3 spans 11 amino acids. The germline V gene has CDR1 SGHRS and CDR2 YFSETQ. Trimming removed 10 bases from V and 2 bases from J, with 10 bases in between. The CDR3 sequence: CASRGTYEQYF. In DNA, the CDR3 is TGCGCCTCCCGGGGCACCTACGAGCAGTACTTC.

The chain couples TRBV7-6 to TRBJ2-3; 11 bases line up with TRBD2. CDR1 is SGHVS and CDR2 is FNYEAQ in the germline V gene. The CDR3 is 15 residues long. V was pared by 3 bases and J by 6 bases, with 5 bases of the junction left unmatched. The CDR3 coding sequence is TGTGCCAGCAGCTTTGTAGCGGGAGGGCCGGATACGCAGTATTTT. Amino acid sequence: CASSFVAGGPDTQYF.

J is TRBJ1-1 and V is TRBV5-6; 9 bases align to TRBD1. Trimming took 3 bases from V and 3 from J; bases not matched to a gene: 6. There are 15 residues in the CDR3. Germline loops: CDR1 SGHDT, CDR2 YYEEEE. The CDR3 reads CASSSNRGLYTEAFF. The CDR3 DNA is TGTGCCAGCAGCTCCAACAGGGGGCTTTACACTGAAGCTTTCTTT.

The chain recombines TRBV4-1 with TRBJ2-7; TRBD2 matches 10 bases. There are 18 residues in the CDR3. After removal of 3 bases from V and 7 bases from J, the junction contained 18 bases not matched to a gene. Per germline, CDR1 MGHRA and CDR2 YSYEKL. The CDR3 sequence: CASSQESSGTSASWEQYF. DNA of the CDR3: TGCGCCAGCAGCCAGGAATCATCGGGGACTAGCGCCAGCTGGGAGCAGTACTTC.

The chain employs TRBV6-4 and TRBJ2-5, with TRBD2 matching 16 bases. The CDR3 spans 22 residues. Germline-derived CDR1 and CDR2 are MRHNA and SNTAGT. The junction had 20 bases not matched to a gene; V was cut back by 2 bases and J by 5 bases. The CDR3 region is CASSDGSSRGLAGGPSDETQYF. CDR3 DNA: TGTGCCAGCAGTGACGGGTCCTCCCGGGGACTAGCGGGAGGGCCTAGTGACGAGACCCAGTACTTC.

This chain links TRBV9 with TRBJ2-1, with 11 positions matching TRBD2. CDR1 SGDLS and CDR2 YYNGEE come from the germline V gene. The CDR3 totals 16 residues. V gave up 4 bases and J gave up 7 bases; unmatched junction bases: 10. CDR3 sequence reads: CASSFQLAGVRNEQFF. The DNA of the CDR3 is TGTGCCAGCAGCTTCCAACTAGCGGGAGTTAGAAATGAGCAGTTCTTC.

This sequence joins TRBV7-2 and TRBJ1-1; D remains unclear. Trimming cost V 2 bases and J 8 bases, with 18 bases left between them. Germline V lookup: CDR1 SGHTA, CDR2 FQGNSA. This CDR3 has 15 amino acids. The CDR3 spells CASSLILGGEREAFF. CDR3 nucleotide sequence: TGTGCCAGCAGCTTAATTTTGGGTGGAGAGAGAGAAGCTTTCTTT. The whole variable domain, filled in from reference TRBV7-2 and TRBJ1-1, reads GAGVSQSPSNKVTEKGKDVELRCDPISGHTALYWYRQSLGQGLEFLIYFQGNSAPDKSGLPSDRFSAERTGGSVSTLTIQRTQQEDSAVYLCASSLILGGEREAFFGQGTRLTVV.

This clone occurred a few times. The chain uses TRBV6-5 and TRBJ2-4, with TRBD1 matching 11 bases. The CDR3 sequence is 15 residues long. Germline loops: CDR1 MNHEY, CDR2 SVGAGI. V shed 0 bases and J 6 bases; nucleotides not matched to a gene: 1. The CDR3 region is CASSYSGTGGNIQYF. In nucleotides, the CDR3 is TGTGCCAGCAGTTACTCCGGGACAGGGGGAAACATTCAGTACTTC.

This chain connects TRBV6-5 to TRBJ2-5; D remains ambiguous. CDR3 size: 14 residues. V was clipped by 0 bases and J by 5 bases, with 10 bases between them. CDR1 is MNHEY and CDR2 is SVGAGI in the germline V gene. The CDR3 coding sequence is TGTGCCAGCAGTTACTCCTTAAAAGGGGAGACCCAGTACTTC. This gives the protein CASSYSLKGETQYF.

This clone was recorded once. This sequence joins TRBV6-5 and TRBJ2-3; either TRBD1 or TRBD2 may fit D (5 bases each). Germline CDR1 MNHEY, CDR2 SVGAGI. Trimming stripped 11 bases from V and 2 bases from J, with 14 bases between. The length of the CDR3 is 13 residues. CDR3 in DNA: TGTGCCTCCAGAGAGGGGCTCACAGATACGCAGTATTTT. Residues: CASREGLTDTQYF.

Remarks on this clone: This specimen includes other DNA sequences encoding the same CDR3. V is TRBV27 and J is TRBJ2-7; D may match TRBD1 or TRBD2 (5 bases each). Germline CDR1 MNHEY, CDR2 SMNVEV (reference sequence). This CDR3 spans 14 amino acids. Trimming cost V 3 bases and J 2 bases, with 11 bases left between them. CDR3 region: CASSLTSGPYEQYF. DNA for the CDR3: TGTGCCAGCAGTTTGACATCGGGGCCCTACGAGCAGTACTTC.

CDR3 DNA: TGTGCCAGCAGCTCGAACGACAGGGGGCTCTACAACACTGAAGCTTTCTTT. Translation: CASSSNDRGLYNTEAFF. This rearrangement joins TRBV7-4 to TRBJ1-1; TRBD1 matches at 10 bases. The CDR3 is 17 residues long. V dropped 4 bases and J dropped 2; count of bases not matched to a gene: 10. CDR1 SGHVT and CDR2 SQSDAQ come from the germline V gene.

This clone has a handful of counts. V is TRBV6-5 and J is TRBJ1-3, with D hard to call. Germline V gives CDR1 MNHEY, CDR2 SVGAGI. This CDR3 comprises 15 residues. Trimming pared 0 bases from V and 4 bases from J, leaving 10 bases between. Here the CDR3 reads CASSYSEGSGNTIYF. The CDR3 DNA sequence: TGTGCCAGCAGTTACTCTGAGGGATCCGGAAACACCATATATTTT.

This chain joins TRBV7-3 and TRBJ1-3; no reliable D call. V lost 2 bases and J lost 0, with 11 bases in between. The CDR3 loop spans 16 amino acids. Germline V gene lookup returns CDR1 SGHTA and CDR2 FQGTGA. The CDR3 loop is CASSLGLVDSGNTIYF. DNA of the CDR3: TGTGCCAGCAGCTTAGGCCTAGTTGACTCTGGAAACACCATATATTTT.

The genes are TRBV4-2 and TRBJ1-2; weak D call: TRBD1 (5 bases). Germline V gives CDR1 LGHNA, CDR2 YNFKEQ. Trimming took off 4 bases at V and 2 bases at J, with 11 bases between the two ends. This CDR3 is built from 14 residues. CDR3 region: CASSPDDRNYGYTF. CDR3 in DNA: TGTGCCAGCAGCCCCGACGACAGAAACTATGGCTACACCTTC.

The chain combines TRBV4-1 with TRBJ2-1, with no clear D. V was shortened by 8 bases and J by 4 bases, with 9 bases between the two germline ends. Looked up from germline, CDR1 is MGHRA and CDR2 is YSYEKL. This CDR3 is built from 12 residues. This chain's CDR3 is CASAWGYNEQFF. In nucleotides, the CDR3 is TGCGCCAGCGCCTGGGGTTACAATGAGCAGTTCTTC.

The chain uses TRBV7-9 and TRBJ1-1, with D possibly matching TRBD1 (5 bases). V lost 2 bases, J lost 2 bases, and 12 bases lay in between. The V gene's germline CDR1 is SEHNR and CDR2 FQNEAQ (reference sequence). The CDR3 contains 15 residues. The CDR3 nucleotides are TGTGCCAGCAGCTTAATCCGACAGAAAAACACTGAAGCTTTCTTT. Protein product: CASSLIRQKNTEAFF.

The rearrangement links TRBV5-4 to TRBJ1-2; D may be TRBD1 (5 bases). CDR1 and CDR2 from the germline V gene are SGHNT and YYREEE (reference sequence). The germline V and J ends were trimmed by 0 bases and 4 bases, with 10 bases remaining between them. CDR3 length equals 14 residues. This chain's CDR3 is CASSLAGAGYGYTF. The CDR3 DNA reads TGTGCCAGCAGCTTGGCCGGGGCAGGCTATGGCTACACCTTC. The whole variable domain, filled in from reference TRBV5-4 and TRBJ1-2, reads ETGVTQSPTHLIKTRGQQVTLRCSSQSGHNTVSWYQQALGQGPQFIFQYYREEENGRGNFPPRFSGLQFPNYSSELNVNALELDDSALYLCASSLAGAGYGYTFGSGTRLTVV.

This clone was found a few times. This sequence joins TRBV6-6 and TRBJ2-2; D unresolved. This CDR3 comprises 11 residues. V lost 8 bases and J 5 bases, leaving 6 bases between the germline ends. CDR1 is MNHNY and CDR2 is SVGAGI in the germline V gene (reference sequence). CDR3 residues: CASGPTGELFF. Written as DNA, the CDR3 is TGTGCCAGCGGTCCTACCGGGGAGCTGTTTTTT.

The CDR3 region has the DNA TGTGCCAGCAGCGTAGCTGAGGGCCCCAAAAACATTCAGTACTTC. Its translation is CASSVAEGPKNIQYF. V is TRBV9 and J is TRBJ2-4; tentatively, D is TRBD2 (5 bases). V lost 0 bases, J lost 2 bases, and 9 bases lay in between. The CDR3 runs 15 residues. Germline-derived CDR1 and CDR2 are SGDLS and YYNGEE.

This clone was seen only once. The V call is TRBV6-5, the J call TRBJ2-1; 11 bases are a match to TRBD2. Trimming at V came to 7 bases and at J to 15 bases, leaving 8 bases not matched to a gene. Germline V gene sequence: CDR1 MNHEY, CDR2 SVGAGI. The CDR3 is 12 amino acids. The chain's CDR3 is CASTPTSGTSFF. The CDR3 region has the DNA TGTGCCAGCACCCCGACTAGCGGGACGTCGTTCTTC.

V usage is TRBV5-4 and J usage is TRBJ1-2, with 8 bases fitting TRBD1. CDR1 is SGHNT and CDR2 is YYREEE in the germline V gene (reference sequence). Trimming removed 3 bases from V and 5 bases from J; junction bases left unmatched: 12. The CDR3 has 16 amino acids. The CDR3 DNA sequence: TGTGCCAGCAGCTCTCCACTGGGACAGGATAGATATGGCTACACCTTC. Amino acids: CASSSPLGQDRYGYTF. Variable domain in full (rest from reference TRBV5-4 and TRBJ1-2): ETGVTQSPTHLIKTRGQQVTLRCSSQSGHNTVSWYQQALGQGPQFIFQYYREEENGRGNFPPRFSGLQFPNYSSELNVNALELDDSALYLCASSSPLGQDRYGYTFGSGTRLTVV.

The chain links TRBV9 to TRBJ1-2; TRBD1 might be the D (5 bases). With 4 bases removed from V and 7 bases from J, the gap between germline ends came to 11 bases. The germline V gene has CDR1 SGDLS and CDR2 YYNGEE. This CDR3 contains 12 residues. The CDR3 DNA reads as TGTGCCAGCAGCTTTGGGGGACGTGGCTACACCTTC. It yields the protein CASSFGGRGYTF.

This chain connects TRBV7-3 to TRBJ2-2; TRBD1 aligns across 8 bases. V was clipped by 4 bases and J by 4 bases; unmatched bases: 8. Germline values: CDR1 SGHTA, CDR2 FQGTGA. The CDR3 sequence is 16 residues long. The CDR3 protein is CASSSAGQGTTGELFF. The CDR3 DNA reads TGTGCCAGCAGCTCAGCCGGACAGGGAACCACCGGGGAGCTGTTTTTT.

The chain has TRBV4-1 and TRBJ2-7, with D perhaps TRBD1 or TRBD2 (5 bases each). The CDR3 has 16 residues. The germline V gene encodes CDR1 MGHRA and CDR2 YSYEKL. V was trimmed by 5 bases and J by 5 bases, leaving 22 bases between them. The CDR3 here is CASSSPLGLDYNEQYF. The CDR3 bases are TGCGCCAGCAGCTCCCCCCTGGGGCTAGACTACAACGAGCAGTACTTC.